These 27 T cell receptor beta chains were all obtained from the same sample, sequenced in a study of OX40 agonist ivuxolimab in advanced cancers. Sequencing was performed with immunoSEQ multiplex PCR; in TCRdb, only in-frame clones are kept and a portion is missing. The table has 50,000 to 65,000 clones, around 90% seen once. Sample: CD4+ or CD8+ T cells sorted from blood, taken in a trial of the OX40 agonist ivuxolimab. The receptors stem from an adult with an advanced solid tumor such as melanoma, head and neck, liver or kidney cancer.

This chain links TRBV28 with TRBJ2-3, with 10 bases aligning to TRBD1. Per the germline V gene, CDR1 is MDHEN and CDR2 is SYDVKM. The V segment lost 5 bases and the J segment 10 bases; nucleotides outside the gene matches: 12. There are 15 residues in the CDR3. In DNA, the CDR3 is TGTGCCAGCAGTCCGGGACAGGGGATTTTGAACGCGCAGTATTTT. Protein sequence: CASSPGQGILNAQYF.

This CDR3 is CASSLRLSGQETQYF. CDR3 bases: TGCGCCAGCAGCTTACGGCTCAGCGGCCAAGAGACCCAGTACTTC. The chain uses TRBV5-1 and TRBJ2-5, with TRBD2 as a possible D gene (5 bases). Trimming took off 2 bases at V and 1 base at J, with 12 bases between the two ends. CDR3 length: 15 residues. Germline V gives CDR1 SGHRS, CDR2 YFSETQ.

V and J are TRBV5-4 and TRBJ2-5, with 7 bases fitting TRBD1. The CDR3 extends over 16 amino acids. V shed 3 bases and J 5 bases; nucleotides not matched to a gene: 13. Germline V gives CDR1 SGHNT, CDR2 YYREEE (reference sequence). CDR3 DNA sequence: TGTGCCAGCAGCTCGGCGACAGGGAAGGACCTGGAGACCCAGTACTTC. It is translated as CASSSATGKDLETQYF.

V and J are TRBV5-1 and TRBJ2-7; 9 nucleotides agree with TRBD2. CDR3 size: 16 residues. Per germline, CDR1 SGHRS and CDR2 YFSETQ. The J segment lost 1 base and the V segment lost 2 bases, leaving 7 bases of the junction unmatched. CDR3 loop: CASSFLAGVSSYEQYF. The CDR3 coding sequence is TGCGCCAGCAGCTTCTTAGCGGGAGTTTCATCCTACGAGCAGTACTTC.

This chain connects TRBV5-4 to TRBJ2-2; TRBD1 matches 8 bases. The junction had 7 bases not matched to a gene; V was cut back by 4 bases and J by 5 bases. Looked up from germline, CDR1 is SGHNT and CDR2 is YYREEE (reference sequence). The CDR3 is 15 residues long. The DNA of the CDR3 is TGTGCCAGCAGCCCCCTACAGGGGGGAACCGGGGAGCTGTTTTTT. It codes for CASSPLQGGTGELFF.

V usage is TRBV5-1 and J usage is TRBJ1-2, with a weak D call TRBD1 (5 bases). The CDR3 runs to 12 residues. V was pared by 4 bases and J by 4 bases, with 8 bases between. Germline V lookup: CDR1 SGHRS, CDR2 YFSETQ. The CDR3 is CASSGGFYGYTF. Here the CDR3 DNA reads TGCGCCAGCAGCGGGGGGTTCTATGGCTACACCTTC. The entire variable domain, with the rest obtained from reference TRBV5-1 and TRBJ1-2, is as follows: KAGVTQTPRYLIKTRGQQVTLSCSPISGHRSVSWYQQTPGQGLQFLFEYFSETQRNKGNFPGRFSGRQFSNSRSEMNVSTLELGDSALYLCASSGGFYGYTFGSGTRLTVV.

V usage is TRBV19 and J usage is TRBJ1-2; D gene unclear. Germline assignment: CDR1 LNHDA and CDR2 SQIVND (reference sequence). The ends were cut back, 6 bases at V and 4 bases at J, with 15 bases in the middle. The CDR3 contains 14 residues. This CDR3 reads CASSSRPIGYGYTF. Written as DNA, the CDR3 is TGTGCCAGTAGCTCTAGACCCATCGGCTATGGCTACACCTTC. The whole variable domain, remainder taken from reference TRBV19 and TRBJ1-2, is DGGITQSPKYLFRKEGQNVTLSCEQNLNHDAMYWYRQDPGQGLRLIYYSQIVNDFQKGDIAEGYSVSREKKESFPLTVTSAQKNPTAFYLCASSSRPIGYGYTFGSGTRLTVV.

CDR3 DNA sequence: TGTGCCAGCAGAAGACAGGAGGGGCGGAATGAAAAACTGTTTTTT. Amino acid sequence: CASRRQEGRNEKLFF. The chain uses TRBV7-9 and TRBJ1-4, with TRBD1 as a possible D gene (6 bases). The CDR3 totals 15 residues. Germline V gives CDR1 SEHNR, CDR2 FQNEAQ (reference sequence). Trimming took 6 bases from V and 5 from J, leaving 16 bases between them.

The V gene is TRBV5-1, the J gene TRBJ2-2, with D perhaps being TRBD1 or TRBD2 (5 bases each). Trimming removed 4 bases from V and 0 bases from J, with 25 bases in between. Germline V gives CDR1 SGHRS, CDR2 YFSETQ. The CDR3 runs 20 residues. For the CDR3, the DNA is TGCGCCAGCAGCGGACCCTCGGGGCGAGAGGTACTACCGAACACCGGGGAGCTGTTTTTT. The encoded protein is CASSGPSGREVLPNTGELFF.

There are a few counts of this clone. V usage is TRBV11-3 and J usage is TRBJ1-2, with D possibly being TRBD1 (5 bases). Germline V lookup: CDR1 SGHNT, CDR2 YENEEA. This CDR3 contains 12 residues. Trimming took off 4 bases at V and 8 bases at J, with 11 bases between the two ends. For the CDR3, the DNA is TGTGCCAGCAGCTGGACGGGGGAAGGCTACACCTTC. Its protein product is CASSWTGEGYTF.

The V gene is TRBV19, the J gene TRBJ1-2; 11 bases map to TRBD1. V lost 4 bases, J lost 5 bases, and 9 bases stayed unmatched. This CDR3 spans 16 amino acids. Germline CDR1 LNHDA, CDR2 SQIVND (reference sequence). The CDR3 protein is CASSSPRTGGGYGYTF. As DNA, the CDR3 is TGTGCCAGTAGTAGCCCTCGGACAGGGGGCGGGTATGGCTACACCTTC.

This rearrangement joins TRBV5-1 to TRBJ2-5; D is undetermined. V gave up 3 bases and J gave up 5 bases, with 11 bases separating them. Germline V gives CDR1 SGHRS, CDR2 YFSETQ. The CDR3 is 13 amino acids. This CDR3 is CASSSRPRETQYF. DNA for the CDR3: TGCGCCAGCAGCTCTAGGCCTCGGGAGACCCAGTACTTC.

The genes are TRBV5-1 and TRBJ1-2; the match to TRBD1 covers 8 bases. The V gene end was trimmed by 1 base and the J gene end by 2 bases; junction bases not matched to a gene: 4. The CDR3 loop spans 15 amino acids. Germline lookup yields CDR1 SGHRS and CDR2 YFSETQ. The CDR3 nucleotides read TGCGCCAGCAGCTTGTGGGACAGGTCGAACTATGGCTACACCTTC. Amino acid sequence: CASSLWDRSNYGYTF.

The V and J genes are TRBV2 and TRBJ2-7; weak D call: TRBD2 (6 bases). The length of the CDR3 is 13 residues. The germline V gene encodes CDR1 SNHLY and CDR2 FYNNEI. V lost 5 bases to trimming and J lost 2 bases, with 10 bases between them. CDR3 sequence: CASSSQRAYEQYF. The CDR3 coding sequence is TGTGCCAGCAGTTCGCAGCGGGCCTACGAGCAGTACTTC.

As for this clone: Sequence at one end of the junction differs from germline and may be a read error. The gene calls are TRBV7-7 and TRBJ2-3; the match to TRBD2 covers 11 bases. Per germline, CDR1 SSHAT and CDR2 FNYEAQ (reference sequence). CDR3 length equals 19 residues. The CDR3 nucleotides read TGTGCTAGCAGCTTCGGCCCATCAGAGGTAGCGGGAGGGAGAGATACGCAGTATTTT. Its translation: CASSFGPSEVAGGRDTQYF.

The chain carries TRBV6-1 and TRBJ1-2; D remains ambiguous. The CDR3 spans 13 residues. V gave up 8 bases and J gave up 2 bases, with 12 bases separating them. In germline, CDR1 is MNHNS, CDR2 SASEGT. DNA for the CDR3: TGTGCCAGCGAGCTTGCAGGAAACTATGGCTACACCTTC. Residues: CASELAGNYGYTF.

The rearrangement uses TRBV11-3 and TRBJ2-7; TRBD1 is a possible D gene (5 bases). Germline V gene sequence: CDR1 SGHNT, CDR2 YENEEA. V dropped 5 bases and J dropped 2 bases, with 7 bases sitting between them. The CDR3 contains 12 residues. The CDR3 loop is CASSLDTYEQYF. As DNA, the CDR3 is TGTGCCAGCAGCCTGGACACCTACGAGCAGTACTTC.

The chain links TRBV10-2 to TRBJ1-4; a possible D gene is TRBD1 (5 bases). CDR3 length: 13 residues. Trimming took 5 bases from V and 5 from J, leaving 9 bases between them. CDR1 is WSHSY, CDR2 SAAADI, per germline. The CDR3 here is CASSRGMNEKLFF. The CDR3, as DNA: TGCGCCAGCAGTCGGGGGATGAATGAAAAACTGTTTTTT.

The chain joins TRBV21-1 to TRBJ2-5; TRBD2, as called in the table, went unchecked against the DNA. TRBV21-1 is recorded as a pseudogene. The CDR3 has 14 amino acids. The DNA for the CDR3 is TGTGCCAGCTCCCTCTTAGCGGGGGAAGAGACCCAGTACTTC. Translating it yields CASSLLAGEETQYF.

This sequence joins TRBV29-1 and TRBJ1-1, with unresolved D. V lost 4 bases, J lost 8 bases, and 11 bases lay in between. The CDR3 runs 11 residues. Germline CDR1 is SQVTM and CDR2 is ANQGSEA. This CDR3 is CSVVTTLEAFF. The CDR3 DNA reads as TGCAGCGTTGTAACGACTTTAGAAGCTTTCTTT.

In this sample, this clone turned up a few times. This chain uses TRBV5-1 with TRBJ2-1, with D tentatively TRBD1 or TRBD2 (6 bases each). The CDR3 loop spans 15 amino acids. Deletions cut 4 bases from V and 6 bases from J, with 17 bases between. From germline, CDR1 is SGHRS and CDR2 YFSETQ. Here the CDR3 reads CASSIDPSGANEQFF. As DNA, the CDR3 is TGCGCCAGCAGCATAGACCCGTCGGGGGCCAATGAGCAGTTCTTC.

V is TRBV5-8 and J is TRBJ2-3; possibly TRBD2 for D (6 bases). Germline CDR1 is SGHTS and CDR2 is YDEGEE. CDR3 length: 15 residues. The V end was cut by 4 bases, the J end by 2 bases, with 14 bases between. CDR3 in amino acids: CASSPRDFITDTQYF. Here the CDR3 DNA reads TGTGCCAGCAGCCCCCGGGACTTTATCACAGATACGCAGTATTTT.

This clone was counted once. V is TRBV28 and J is TRBJ1-4; weak D call: TRBD1 (5 bases). The CDR3 covers 13 residues. Germline assignment: CDR1 MDHEN and CDR2 SYDVKM. Between the trimmed V and J ends, which lost 5 bases and 8 bases, there was a span of 12 bases. For the CDR3, the DNA is TGTGCCAGCAGTGCAGGGATAAGGGAAAAACTGTTTTTT. Translated, it gives CASSAGIREKLFF. The full variable domain, in which reference TRBV28 and TRBJ1-4 provide the parts outside the CDR3, is DVKVTQSSRYLVKRTGEKVFLECVQDMDHENMFWYRQDPGLGLRLIYFSYDVKMKEKGDIPEGYSVSREKKERFSLILESASTNQTSMYLCASSAGIREKLFFGSGTQLSVL.

This chain connects TRBV12-5 to TRBJ2-1; TRBD2 matches at 9 bases. The CDR3 has 17 amino acids. CDR1 and CDR2 from the germline V gene are LGHNT and FRNRAP. With V trimmed by 2 bases and J by 1 base, 6 bases remained unmatched. CDR3 region: CASGLPFLAGSYNEQFF. The CDR3 DNA follows: TGTGCTAGTGGTTTGCCCTTCCTAGCGGGATCCTACAATGAGCAGTTCTTC.

The V gene is TRBV11-1, the J gene TRBJ2-1, with unresolved D. CDR3 length: 13 residues. Trimming shortened V by 1 base and J by 7 bases, and 8 bases separated the two germline ends. Germline CDR1 reads SGHAT; CDR2 reads FQDESV (reference sequence). CDR3 region: CASSLVWKNEQFF. For the CDR3, the DNA is TGTGCCAGCAGCTTAGTGTGGAAAAATGAGCAGTTCTTC.

The rearrangement uses TRBV19 and TRBJ2-3; perhaps TRBD2 as D (5 bases). This CDR3 is 13 amino acids long. The V end lost 6 bases, the J end lost 3 bases, and 10 bases lay between the germline ends. Germline CDR1 LNHDA, CDR2 SQIVND (reference sequence). The CDR3 here is CASSLDFTDTQYF. Here the CDR3 DNA reads TGTGCCAGTAGCCTGGACTTTACAGATACGCAGTATTTT. Full variable domain (rest looked up from reference TRBV19 and TRBJ2-3): DGGITQSPKYLFRKEGQNVTLSCEQNLNHDAMYWYRQDPGQGLRLIYYSQIVNDFQKGDIAEGYSVSREKKESFPLTVTSAQKNPTAFYLCASSLDFTDTQYFGPGTRLTVL.

In DNA, the CDR3 is TGTGCCAGCAGCTTGCCTGAGGGGGCCTGGCAGCCCCAGCATTTT. Translating gives CASSLPEGAWQPQHF. The chain has TRBV28 and TRBJ1-5; 7 bases align to TRBD1. CDR3 size: 15 residues. Germline-derived CDR1 and CDR2 are MDHEN and SYDVKM. The V and J ends lost 6 bases and 7 bases, in that order; junction bases with no gene match: 12.